This T cell receptor (beta chain) was observed in a study of identical twins. From the 5' RACE reads, TCRdb called clonotypes with MiXCR, one entry per CDR3 protein. This repertoire shows 700,000 or so distinct CDR3 sequences, roughly 20% found once; its top ten account for 4.3%. The CDR3 sequence is 12 residues long. Germline lookup yields CDR1 DFQATT and CDR2 SNEGSKA (reference sequence). V lost 3 bases, J lost 7 bases, and 13 bases lay in between. A word on this clonotype: Its cognate antigen is unknown.

Points from the study as a whole: The study found excess low generation probability among twin-shared out-of-frame alpha sequences.

In every case, the donor was a healthy Caucasian. In addition, the sample was reused for a study of T cells expressing NK-cell markers. This second study says: Anti-gamma-delta TCR antibody use in several experiments restricted sorting to alpha-beta TCR T cells. Leadership of the CD3+CD56-NKG2C+ fraction also belonged to these clonotypes in a handful of donors.

The clonotype originates from a woman younger than 35 in good health. The rearrangement links TRBV20-1 to TRBJ2-7; D ambiguous. The sequencing input was PBMCs. The CDR3 sequence is CSASNPGWEQYF. CDR3 sequence (DNA): TGCAGTGCTAGTAATCCAGGCTGGGAGCAGTACTTC.